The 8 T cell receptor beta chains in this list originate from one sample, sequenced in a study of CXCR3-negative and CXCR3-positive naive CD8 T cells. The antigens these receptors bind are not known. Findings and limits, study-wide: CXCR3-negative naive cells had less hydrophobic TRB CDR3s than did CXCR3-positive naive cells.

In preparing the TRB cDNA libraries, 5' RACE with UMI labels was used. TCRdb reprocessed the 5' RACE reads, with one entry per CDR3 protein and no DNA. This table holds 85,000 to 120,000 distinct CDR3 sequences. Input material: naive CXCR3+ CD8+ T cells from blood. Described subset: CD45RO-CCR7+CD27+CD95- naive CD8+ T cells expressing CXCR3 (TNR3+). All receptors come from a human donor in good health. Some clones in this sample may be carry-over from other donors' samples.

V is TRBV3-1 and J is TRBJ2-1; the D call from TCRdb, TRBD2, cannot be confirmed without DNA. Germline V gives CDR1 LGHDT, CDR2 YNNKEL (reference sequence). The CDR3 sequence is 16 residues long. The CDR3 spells CASSQAGGPGKDEQFF.

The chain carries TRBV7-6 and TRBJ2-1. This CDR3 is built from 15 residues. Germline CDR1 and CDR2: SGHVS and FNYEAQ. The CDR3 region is CASSPSGAPVDEQFF.

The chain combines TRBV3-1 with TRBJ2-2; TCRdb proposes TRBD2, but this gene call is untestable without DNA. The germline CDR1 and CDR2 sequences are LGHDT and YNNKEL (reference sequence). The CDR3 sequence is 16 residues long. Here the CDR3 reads CASSQPELVATGELFF. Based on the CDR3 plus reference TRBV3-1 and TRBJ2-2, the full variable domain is DTAVSQTPKYLVTQMGNDKSIKCEQNLGHDTMYWYKQDSKKFLKIMFSYNNKELIINETVPNRFSPKSPDKAHLNLHINSLELGDSAVYFCASSQPELVATGELFFGEGSRLTVL.

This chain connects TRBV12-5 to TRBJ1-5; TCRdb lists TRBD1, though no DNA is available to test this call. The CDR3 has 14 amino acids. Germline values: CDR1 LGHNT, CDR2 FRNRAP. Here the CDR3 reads CASSRRGSNQPQHF. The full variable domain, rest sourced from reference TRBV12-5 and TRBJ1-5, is DARVTQTPRHKVTEMGQEVTMRCQPILGHNTVFWYRQTMMQGLELLAYFRNRAPLDDSGMPKDRFSAEMPDATLATLKIQPSEPRDSAVYFCASSRRGSNQPQHFGDGTRLSIL.

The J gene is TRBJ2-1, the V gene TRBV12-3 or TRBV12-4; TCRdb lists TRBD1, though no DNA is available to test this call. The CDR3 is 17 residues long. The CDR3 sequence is CASSDTGTRGLYNEQFF.

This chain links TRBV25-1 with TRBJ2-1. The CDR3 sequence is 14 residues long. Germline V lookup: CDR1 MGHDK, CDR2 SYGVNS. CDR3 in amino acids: CASSDGSSYNEQFF.

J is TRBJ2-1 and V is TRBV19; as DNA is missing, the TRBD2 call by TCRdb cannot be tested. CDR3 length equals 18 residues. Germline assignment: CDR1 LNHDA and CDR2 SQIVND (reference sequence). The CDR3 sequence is CASSMTSGGASIYNEQFF. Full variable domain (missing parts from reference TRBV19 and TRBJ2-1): DGGITQSPKYLFRKEGQNVTLSCEQNLNHDAMYWYRQDPGQGLRLIYYSQIVNDFQKGDIAEGYSVSREKKESFPLTVTSAQKNPTAFYLCASSMTSGGASIYNEQFFGPGTRLTVL.

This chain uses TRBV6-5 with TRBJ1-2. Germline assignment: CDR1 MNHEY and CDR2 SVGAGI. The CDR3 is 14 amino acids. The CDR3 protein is CASSYSSRIYGYTF.